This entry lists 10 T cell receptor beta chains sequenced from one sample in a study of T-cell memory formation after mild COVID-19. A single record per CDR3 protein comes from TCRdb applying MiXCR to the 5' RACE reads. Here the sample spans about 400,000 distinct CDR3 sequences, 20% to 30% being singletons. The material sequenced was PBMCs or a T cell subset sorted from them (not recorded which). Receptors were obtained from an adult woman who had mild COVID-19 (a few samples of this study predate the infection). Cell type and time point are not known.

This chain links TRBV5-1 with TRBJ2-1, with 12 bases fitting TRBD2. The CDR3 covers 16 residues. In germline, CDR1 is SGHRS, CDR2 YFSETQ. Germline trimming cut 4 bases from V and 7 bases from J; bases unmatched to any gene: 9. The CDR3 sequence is CASSPRTSGGINEQFF. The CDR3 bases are TGCGCCAGCAGCCCCCGAACTAGCGGGGGGATTAATGAGCAGTTCTTC. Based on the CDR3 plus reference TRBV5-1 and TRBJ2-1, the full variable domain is KAGVTQTPRYLIKTRGQQVTLSCSPISGHRSVSWYQQTPGQGLQFLFEYFSETQRNKGNFPGRFSGRQFSNSRSEMNVSTLELGDSALYLCASSPRTSGGINEQFFGPGTRLTVL.

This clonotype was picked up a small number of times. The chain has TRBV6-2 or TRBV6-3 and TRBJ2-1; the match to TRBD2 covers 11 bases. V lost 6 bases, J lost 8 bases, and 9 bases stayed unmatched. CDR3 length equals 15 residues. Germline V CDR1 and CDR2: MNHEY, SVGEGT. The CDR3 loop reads CASSPLAGASDEQFF. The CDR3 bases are TGTGCCAGCAGCCCACTAGCGGGAGCAAGCGATGAGCAGTTCTTC.

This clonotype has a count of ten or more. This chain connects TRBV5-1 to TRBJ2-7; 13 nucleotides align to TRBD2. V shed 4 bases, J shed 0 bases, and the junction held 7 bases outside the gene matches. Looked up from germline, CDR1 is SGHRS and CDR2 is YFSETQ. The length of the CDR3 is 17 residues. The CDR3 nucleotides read TGCGCCAGCAGCGGGGTCGGGACTAGCGGGGCCTCCTACGAGCAGTACTTC. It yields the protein CASSGVGTSGASYEQYF.

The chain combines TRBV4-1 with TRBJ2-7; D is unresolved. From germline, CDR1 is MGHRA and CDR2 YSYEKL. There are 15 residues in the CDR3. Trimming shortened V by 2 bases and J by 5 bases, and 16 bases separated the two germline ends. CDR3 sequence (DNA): TGCGCCAGCAGCCAATTGTCACGGGTGAGGAACGAGCAGTACTTC. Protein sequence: CASSQLSRVRNEQYF.

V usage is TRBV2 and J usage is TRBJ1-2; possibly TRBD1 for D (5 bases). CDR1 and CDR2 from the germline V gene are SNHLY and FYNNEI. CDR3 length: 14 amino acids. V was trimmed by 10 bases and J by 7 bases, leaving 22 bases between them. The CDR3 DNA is TGTGCCACCCAGGTCGGGGCCCCCGGTGGTGGCTACACCTTC. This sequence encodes CATQVGAPGGGYTF.

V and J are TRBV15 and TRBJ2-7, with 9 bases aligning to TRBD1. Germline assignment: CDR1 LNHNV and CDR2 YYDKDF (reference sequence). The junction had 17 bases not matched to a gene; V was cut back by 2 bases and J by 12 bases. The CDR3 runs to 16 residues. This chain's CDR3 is CATSRYARPGQGTGYF. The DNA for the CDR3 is TGTGCCACCAGCAGATATGCCAGACCGGGACAGGGTACTGGGTACTTC.

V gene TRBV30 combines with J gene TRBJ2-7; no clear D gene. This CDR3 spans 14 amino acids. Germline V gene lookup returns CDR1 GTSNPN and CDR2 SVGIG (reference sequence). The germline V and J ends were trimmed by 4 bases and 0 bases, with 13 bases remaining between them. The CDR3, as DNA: TGTGCCTGGATCCCGAGTTTCAGCTCCTACGAGCAGTACTTC. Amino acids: CAWIPSFSSYEQYF. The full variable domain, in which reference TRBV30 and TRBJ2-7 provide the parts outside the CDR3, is SQTIHQWPATLVQPVGSPLSLECTVEGTSNPNLYWYRQAAGRGLQLLFYSVGIGQISSEVPQNLSASRPQDRQFILSSKKLLLSDSGFYLCAWIPSFSSYEQYFGPGTRLTVT.

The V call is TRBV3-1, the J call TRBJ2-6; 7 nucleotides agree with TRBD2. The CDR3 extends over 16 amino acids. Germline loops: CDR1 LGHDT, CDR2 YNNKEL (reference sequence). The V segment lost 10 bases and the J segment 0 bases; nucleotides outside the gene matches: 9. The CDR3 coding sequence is TGTGCCAACTCTAGCGGAGAAAGCTCTGGGGCCAACGTCCTGACTTTC. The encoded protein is CANSSGESSGANVLTF. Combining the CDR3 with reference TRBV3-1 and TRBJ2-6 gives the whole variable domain DTAVSQTPKYLVTQMGNDKSIKCEQNLGHDTMYWYKQDSKKFLKIMFSYNNKELIINETVPNRFSPKSPDKAHLNLHINSLELGDSAVYFCANSSGESSGANVLTFGAGSRLTVL.

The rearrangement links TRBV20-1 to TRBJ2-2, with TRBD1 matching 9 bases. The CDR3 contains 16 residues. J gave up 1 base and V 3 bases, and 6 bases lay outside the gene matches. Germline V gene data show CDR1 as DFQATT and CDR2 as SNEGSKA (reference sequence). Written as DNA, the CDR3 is TGCAGTGCTAGGCGGAGGGACAGGGAGAACACCGGGGAGCTGTTTTTT. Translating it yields CSARRRDRENTGELFF.

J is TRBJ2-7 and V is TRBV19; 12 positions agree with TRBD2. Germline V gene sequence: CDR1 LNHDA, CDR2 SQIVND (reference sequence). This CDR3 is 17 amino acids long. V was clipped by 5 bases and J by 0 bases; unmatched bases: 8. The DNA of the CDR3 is TGTGCCAGTAGTCCAACTAGCGGGGGGCTCCCCTCCTACGAGCAGTACTTC. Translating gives CASSPTSGGLPSYEQYF.